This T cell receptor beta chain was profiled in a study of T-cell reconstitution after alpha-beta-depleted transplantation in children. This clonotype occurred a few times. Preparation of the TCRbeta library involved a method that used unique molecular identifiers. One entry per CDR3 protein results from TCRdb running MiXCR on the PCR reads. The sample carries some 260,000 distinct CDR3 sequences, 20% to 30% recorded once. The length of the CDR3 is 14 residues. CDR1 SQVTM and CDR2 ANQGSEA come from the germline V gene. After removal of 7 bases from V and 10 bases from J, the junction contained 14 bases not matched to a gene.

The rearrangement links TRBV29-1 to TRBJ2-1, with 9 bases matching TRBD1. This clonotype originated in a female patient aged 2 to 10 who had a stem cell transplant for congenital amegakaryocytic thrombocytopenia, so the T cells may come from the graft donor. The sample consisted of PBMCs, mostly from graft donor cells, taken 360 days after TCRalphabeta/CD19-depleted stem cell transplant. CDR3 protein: CSADRGYSFEEQFF. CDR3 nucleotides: TGCAGCGCCGACAGGGGGTACTCTTTTGAGGAGCAGTTCTTC.